What follows are 2 T cell receptor beta chains derived from one specimen sequenced in a study of T cell responses to AZD1222 COVID-19 vaccine. Measured with immunoSEQ multiplex PCR; TCRdb has only the in-frame clones, and not every one. The sample holds about 180,000 clones, just over 85% seen once. Sequenced here: peripheral blood, sampled on day 0 of AZD1222 vaccination. The source is an adult in good health.

The CDR3 bases are TGTGCCAGCACCTCAGACAGATTAGGGGGCTACACCTTC. This translates into CASTSDRLGGYTF. This chain joins TRBV5-4 and TRBJ1-2; D might be TRBD1 (5 bases). CDR3 length: 13 residues. Trimming removed 6 bases from V and 8 bases from J, with 17 bases in between. Germline V gene lookup returns CDR1 SGHNT and CDR2 YYREEE (reference sequence). The full variable domain, in which reference TRBV5-4 and TRBJ1-2 provide the parts outside the CDR3, is ETGVTQSPTHLIKTRGQQVTLRCSSQSGHNTVSWYQQALGQGPQFIFQYYREEENGRGNFPPRFSGLQFPNYSSELNVNALELDDSALYLCASTSDRLGGYTFGSGTRLTVV.

V is TRBV12-3 or TRBV12-4 and J is TRBJ1-1; 9 bases line up with TRBD1. The CDR3 is 11 amino acids. The V and J ends lost 8 bases and 7 bases, in that order; junction bases with no gene match: 2. The CDR3 DNA is TGTGCCAGCCGGGACAGGGTTGAAGCTTTCTTT. It encodes CASRDRVEAFF.